A single sample gave rise to the 14 T cell receptor beta chains below, sequenced in a study of blood T cell repertoires in COVID-19. Sequencing used immunoSEQ multiplex PCR; TCRdb keeps in-frame clones, though not all of them. The data show about 410,000 clones, roughly 89% seen once. Sequencing input: PBMCs or T cells enriched from blood (not recorded which). The receptor set was obtained from a young woman who had recovered from COVID-19.

The chain uses TRBV19 and TRBJ1-4; D gene ambiguous. This CDR3 region has 13 residues. The V and J ends lost 7 bases and 10 bases respectively, with 16 bases between them. CDR1 LNHDA and CDR2 SQIVND come from the germline V gene (reference sequence). CDR3 nucleotides: TGTGCCAGTACCAAAAACCCTGTCGGAAAACTGTTTTTT. Translated, it gives CASTKNPVGKLFF.

The chain employs TRBV30 and TRBJ2-7, with TRBD2 as a possible D gene (7 bases). This CDR3 spans 17 amino acids. V gave up 4 bases and J gave up 3 bases, with 25 bases separating them. CDR1 and CDR2 (germline): GTSNPN, SVGIG (reference sequence). In DNA, the CDR3 is TGTGCCTGGACCCGCCGGCGGGGGAACGGACAGTTCTACGAGCAGTACTTC. It translates to CAWTRRRGNGQFYEQYF.

The J gene is TRBJ1-1, the V gene TRBV4-1; possibly TRBD1 for D (6 bases). CDR3 size: 15 residues. V was trimmed by 4 bases and J by 6 bases, leaving 18 bases between them. From germline, CDR1 is MGHRA and CDR2 YSYEKL. The CDR3 nucleotides are TGCGCCAGCAGCCCGAAAAACCAGGGGATTGCTGAAGCTTTCTTT. It encodes CASSPKNQGIAEAFF.

J is TRBJ1-5 and V is TRBV6-5; TRBD1 is a possible D gene (5 bases). The CDR3 length is 14 residues. The germline gives CDR1 MNHEY, CDR2 SVGAGI. V lost 5 bases, J lost 4 bases, and 12 bases lay in between. The CDR3 sequence is CASSQGGKNQPQHF. DNA for the CDR3: TGTGCCAGCAGTCAGGGAGGGAAAAATCAGCCCCAGCATTTT.

The chain joins TRBV5-1 to TRBJ1-4; the match to TRBD1 covers 7 bases. V trimming: 4 bases; J trimming: 8 bases; junction bases outside the gene matches: 17. CDR1 SGHRS and CDR2 YFSETQ come from the germline V gene. The CDR3 totals 17 residues. CDR3 protein: CASSPSAGGLAGEKLFF. The DNA for the CDR3 is TGCGCCAGCAGCCCCAGTGCAGGGGGGTTAGCGGGGGAAAAACTGTTTTTT.

The chain carries TRBV13 and TRBJ2-3, with 10 positions matching TRBD2. V lost 2 bases, J lost 6 bases, and 14 bases stayed unmatched. This CDR3 contains 18 residues. Germline-derived CDR1 and CDR2 are PRHDT and FYEKMQ (reference sequence). The CDR3 bases are TGTGCCAGCAGCTTACCCTCTTCGCGTAGCGGGGGGCGGGATACGCAGTATTTT. Translated: CASSLPSSRSGGRDTQYF.

This sequence joins TRBV4-2 and TRBJ2-7; 7 nucleotides align to TRBD2. Germline assignment: CDR1 LGHNA and CDR2 YNFKEQ. J lost 6 bases, V lost 1 base, and 3 bases had no gene match. The CDR3 length is 13 residues. The CDR3 protein is CASSQGLAPEQYF. The CDR3 DNA sequence: TGTGCCAGCAGCCAAGGACTAGCACCCGAGCAGTACTTC.

The chain joins TRBV28 to TRBJ1-5, with TRBD1 matching 11 bases. CDR3 length: 16 amino acids. Germline-derived CDR1 and CDR2 are MDHEN and SYDVKM. Unmatched junction bases numbered 7, after V lost 2 bases and J lost 7 bases. The CDR3 is CASSLPGQGVVQPQHF. The CDR3, as DNA: TGTGCCAGCAGTTTACCGGGACAGGGGGTCGTCCAGCCCCAGCATTTT. Based on the CDR3 plus reference TRBV28 and TRBJ1-5, the full variable domain is DVKVTQSSRYLVKRTGEKVFLECVQDMDHENMFWYRQDPGLGLRLIYFSYDVKMKEKGDIPEGYSVSREKKERFSLILESASTNQTSMYLCASSLPGQGVVQPQHFGDGTRLSIL.

This clone was found a few times. The CDR3 region is CASTYRPDYGYTF. CDR3 nucleotide sequence: TGTGCCAGCACTTACCGCCCAGACTATGGCTACACCTTC. This sequence joins TRBV27 and TRBJ1-2; D remains unclear. This CDR3 contains 13 residues. Germline V lookup: CDR1 MNHEY, CDR2 SMNVEV (reference sequence). The ends were cut back, 7 bases at V and 3 bases at J, with 12 bases in the middle.

The chain has TRBV18 and TRBJ1-4, with 7 positions matching TRBD1. CDR3 length: 19 amino acids. V shed 3 bases, J shed 2 bases, and the junction held 15 bases outside the gene matches. CDR1 is KGHSH and CDR2 is LQKENI in the germline V gene. The CDR3 region has the DNA TGTGCCAGCTCACCCGACCCCCGGACCAGGGGGGACACTAATGAAAAACTGTTTTTT. This encodes CASSPDPRTRGDTNEKLFF.

On this clone: Other DNA sequences of this sample code for an identical CDR3. V and J are TRBV18 and TRBJ2-7; possible D gene TRBD1, 5 bases. Germline CDR1 KGHSH, CDR2 LQKENI. This CDR3 has 14 residues. Trimming pared 3 bases from V and 0 bases from J, leaving 9 bases between. The chain's CDR3 is CASSPDTSSYEQYF. The CDR3 DNA follows: TGTGCCAGCTCACCGGACACCAGCTCCTACGAGCAGTACTTC.

The CDR3 here is CAIRRDRSGEQYF. In nucleotides, the CDR3 is TGTGCCATCAGGCGGGACAGGAGTGGGGAGCAGTACTTC. This rearrangement joins TRBV10-3 to TRBJ2-7, with TRBD1 matching 8 bases. J lost 7 bases, V lost 6 bases, and 8 bases had no gene match. Germline assignment: CDR1 ENHRY and CDR2 SYGVKD. This CDR3 is built from 13 residues.

The V call is TRBV12-3 or TRBV12-4, the J call TRBJ1-2; 7 bases align to TRBD1. The CDR3 consists of 13 residues. V was pared by 1 base and J by 8 bases, with 4 bases of the junction left unmatched. CDR3 nucleotides: TGTGCCAGCAGTTTAGGACAGGGTAGCGGCTACACCTTC. It codes for CASSLGQGSGYTF.

This chain connects TRBV5-5 to TRBJ2-3, with TRBD1 matching 11 bases. Germline lookup yields CDR1 SGHKS and CDR2 YYEKEE (reference sequence). Trimming removed 4 bases from V and 6 bases from J; junction bases left unmatched: 7. There are 15 residues in the CDR3. The CDR3: CASSLGQGASDTQYF. CDR3 nucleotide sequence: TGTGCCAGCAGCCTTGGACAGGGGGCGTCGGATACGCAGTATTTT.